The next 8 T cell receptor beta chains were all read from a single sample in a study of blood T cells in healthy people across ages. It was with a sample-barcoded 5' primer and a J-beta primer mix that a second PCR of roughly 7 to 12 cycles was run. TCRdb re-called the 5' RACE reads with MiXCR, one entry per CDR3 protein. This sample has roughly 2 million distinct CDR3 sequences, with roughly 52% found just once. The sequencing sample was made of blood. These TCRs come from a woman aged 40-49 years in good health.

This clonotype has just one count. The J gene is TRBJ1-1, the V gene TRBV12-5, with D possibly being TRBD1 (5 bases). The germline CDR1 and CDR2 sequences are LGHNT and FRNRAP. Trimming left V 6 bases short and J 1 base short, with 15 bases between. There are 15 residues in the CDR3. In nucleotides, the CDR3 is TGTGCTAGTGGCCTCGGCGCACAGGAGAACACTGAAGCTTTCTTT. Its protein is CASGLGAQENTEAFF.

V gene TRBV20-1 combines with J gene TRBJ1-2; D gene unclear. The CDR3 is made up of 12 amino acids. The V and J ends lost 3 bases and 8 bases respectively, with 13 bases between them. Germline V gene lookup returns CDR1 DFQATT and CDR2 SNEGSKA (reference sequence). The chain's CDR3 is CSARSGVEGYTF. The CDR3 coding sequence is TGCAGTGCTAGGAGTGGGGTTGAGGGCTACACCTTC.

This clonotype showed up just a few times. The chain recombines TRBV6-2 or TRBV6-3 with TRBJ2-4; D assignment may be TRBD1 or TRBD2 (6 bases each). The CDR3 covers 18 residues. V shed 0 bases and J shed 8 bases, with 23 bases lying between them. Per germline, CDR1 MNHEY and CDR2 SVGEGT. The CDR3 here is CASSYSRQGRSLTDIQYF. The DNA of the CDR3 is TGTGCCAGCAGTTACTCGAGGCAGGGGAGGTCATTAACGGACATTCAGTACTTC.

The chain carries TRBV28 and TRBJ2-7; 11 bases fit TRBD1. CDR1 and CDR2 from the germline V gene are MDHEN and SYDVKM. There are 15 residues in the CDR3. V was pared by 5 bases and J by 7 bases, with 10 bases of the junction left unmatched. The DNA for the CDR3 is TGTGCCAGCAGTCTCCCCGGGACAGGGGGAGATGAGCAGTACTTC. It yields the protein CASSLPGTGGDEQYF.

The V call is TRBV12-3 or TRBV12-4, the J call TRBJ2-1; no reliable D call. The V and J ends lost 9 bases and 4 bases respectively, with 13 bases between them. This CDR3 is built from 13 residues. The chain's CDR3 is CASLRTFYNEQFF. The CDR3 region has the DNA TGTGCCAGTCTCCGGACGTTTTACAATGAGCAGTTCTTC.

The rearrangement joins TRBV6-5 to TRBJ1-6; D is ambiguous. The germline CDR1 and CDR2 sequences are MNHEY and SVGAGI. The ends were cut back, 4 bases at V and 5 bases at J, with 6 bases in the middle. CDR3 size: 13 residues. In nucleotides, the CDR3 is TGTGCCAGCAGTTTCCGTGATAATTCACCCCTCCACTTT. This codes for CASSFRDNSPLHF.

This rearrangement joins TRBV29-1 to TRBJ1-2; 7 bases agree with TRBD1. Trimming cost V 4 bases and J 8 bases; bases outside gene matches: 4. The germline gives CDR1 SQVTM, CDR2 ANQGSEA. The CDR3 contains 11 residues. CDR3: CSVVGGGGYTF. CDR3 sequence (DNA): TGCAGCGTTGTTGGAGGGGGCGGCTACACCTTC.

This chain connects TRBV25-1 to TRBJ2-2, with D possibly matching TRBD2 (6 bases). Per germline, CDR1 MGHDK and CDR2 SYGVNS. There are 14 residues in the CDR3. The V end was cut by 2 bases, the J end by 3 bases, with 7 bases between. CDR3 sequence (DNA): TGTGCCAGCAGTGAACCGGGAGACACCGGGGAGCTGTTTTTT. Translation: CASSEPGDTGELFF.